This T cell receptor beta chain was identified in a study of T cell changes during pregnancy in multiple sclerosis. The CDR3 spans 15 residues. Per the germline V gene, CDR1 is MNHNS and CDR2 is SASEGT. Losses at the gene ends were 1 base for V and 2 bases for J; bases not matched to a gene: 1. Data came from immunoSEQ multiplex PCR; TCRdb stores just in-frame clones and leaves some out. Of more than 65,000 clones in the sample, more than 80% were seen once. This receptor was obtained from a female donor with multiple sclerosis, enrolled in a pregnancy study. The chain combines TRBV6-1 with TRBJ2-1, with 8 bases matching TRBD2. The sample was CD4+ T cells from peripheral blood mononuclear cells, taken before pregnancy. The CDR3 sequence is CASSEDGRAYNEQFF. The CDR3 DNA reads as TGTGCCAGCAGTGAAGACGGGAGGGCCTACAATGAGCAGTTCTTC.